What follows are 8 T cell receptor beta chains derived from one specimen sequenced in a study of identical twins. TCRdb re-analysed the 5' RACE reads in MiXCR, keeping a single row per CDR3 protein. The sample has under 300,000 distinct CDR3 sequences, roughly 13% seen once; the top ten hold under 9.5%. What was sequenced was memory (CD45RO+) T cells sorted from blood. These receptors all come from a woman between 18 and 30 years old in good health.

This clonotype was detected only a few times. The chain uses TRBV5-1 and TRBJ2-1; tentatively, D is TRBD1 or TRBD2 (5 bases each). Between the trimmed V and J ends, which lost 2 bases and 4 bases, there was a span of 13 bases. The CDR3 sequence is 15 residues long. From germline, CDR1 is SGHRS and CDR2 YFSETQ. The CDR3 spells CASSFSGTQYNEQFF. The DNA of the CDR3 is TGCGCCAGCAGCTTTTCGGGGACCCAATACAATGAGCAGTTCTTC. The full variable domain, rest sourced from reference TRBV5-1 and TRBJ2-1, is KAGVTQTPRYLIKTRGQQVTLSCSPISGHRSVSWYQQTPGQGLQFLFEYFSETQRNKGNFPGRFSGRQFSNSRSEMNVSTLELGDSALYLCASSFSGTQYNEQFFGPGTRLTVL.

The rearrangement joins TRBV3-1 to TRBJ2-2, with unresolved D. The germline gives CDR1 LGHDT, CDR2 YNNKEL (reference sequence). The CDR3 length is 14 residues. The V and J ends lost 4 bases and 3 bases respectively, with 9 bases between them. The CDR3 sequence: CASSPFGDTGELFF. In nucleotides, the CDR3 is TGTGCCAGCAGCCCGTTCGGAGACACCGGGGAGCTGTTTTTT.

This clonotype appeared a few times. The chain is built from TRBV6-5 and TRBJ1-1; TRBD1 aligns across 11 bases. Germline V lookup: CDR1 MNHEY, CDR2 SVGAGI. CDR3 size: 17 residues. The ends lost 2 bases at V and 0 bases at J; junction bases unmatched: 5. The chain's CDR3 is CASSYVGTGGLNTEAFF. In nucleotides, the CDR3 is TGTGCCAGCAGTTACGTAGGGACAGGGGGATTGAACACTGAAGCTTTCTTT.

In this sample, this clonotype turned up a few times. V is TRBV11-2 and J is TRBJ2-1; D possibly matches TRBD1 or TRBD2 (7 bases each). Germline V CDR1 and CDR2: SGHAT, FQNNGV. The V gene lost 0 bases and the J gene lost 9 bases, with 18 bases spanning the gap. The CDR3 totals 16 residues. The CDR3 DNA sequence: TGTGCCAGCAGCTTAGAGGGAGACAGGGAGGGTAGTGAGCAGTTCTTC. Its protein is CASSLEGDREGSEQFF.

There are many counts of this clonotype. The chain has TRBV5-5 and TRBJ2-7; a weak D match, TRBD1 (5 bases). The CDR3 is 13 amino acids. Germline V gives CDR1 SGHKS, CDR2 YYEKEE (reference sequence). V lost 2 bases and J 1 base, leaving 7 bases between the germline ends. CDR3 amino acids: CASSFQGSYEQYF. The CDR3 bases are TGTGCCAGCAGCTTTCAGGGTTCCTACGAGCAGTACTTC.

This clonotype showed up just a few times. J is TRBJ2-5 and V is TRBV7-9, with D unclear. Germline CDR1 is SEHNR and CDR2 is FQNEAQ (reference sequence). With 0 bases removed from V and 5 bases from J, the gap between germline ends came to 16 bases. The length of the CDR3 is 16 residues. This CDR3 reads CASSLAPQWMDETQYF. The CDR3 bases are TGTGCCAGCAGCTTAGCGCCACAGTGGATGGATGAGACCCAGTACTTC. Drawing the rest from reference TRBV7-9 and TRBJ2-5, the complete variable domain is DTGVSQNPRHKITKRGQNVTFRCDPISEHNRLYWYRQTLGQGPEFLTYFQNEAQLEKSRLLSDRFSAERPKGSFSTLEIQRTEQGDSAMYLCASSLAPQWMDETQYFGPGTRLLVL.

The chain combines TRBV5-1 with TRBJ1-1; D is perhaps TRBD1 (6 bases). This CDR3 contains 14 residues. Germline values: CDR1 SGHRS, CDR2 YFSETQ. Trimming took 4 bases from V and 0 from J, leaving 10 bases between them. The CDR3, as DNA: TGCGCCAGCAGCCCTAGACAGGTGAACACTGAAGCTTTCTTT. It translates to CASSPRQVNTEAFF.

This chain connects TRBV29-1 to TRBJ1-1, with D uncertain. The CDR3 totals 12 residues. Germline V gene lookup returns CDR1 SQVTM and CDR2 ANQGSEA. The CDR3, as DNA: TGCGGAATCGCCCAGGTTAACACTGAAGCTTTCTTT. Residues: CGIAQVNTEAFF.